What follows describes a single TCR beta chain. The data are from a study of blood T cell repertoires in COVID-19. Overall study context: COVID-19 samples collected from the United States, Italy and Spain covered acute and convalescent phases. The analysed material was cDNA or gDNA that came from T cells, B-cell-depleted T cells, or PBMCs.

Trimming stripped 3 bases from V and 4 bases from J, with 17 bases between. Germline assignment: CDR1 SGDLS and CDR2 YYNGEE. This CDR3 has 16 amino acids. Per the original methods: Nucleated cell counts were estimated from reference gene primer amplification. The assay was immunoSEQ multiplex PCR, and TCRdb's table has in-frame clones only and misses some. That table supplies the V and J calls and clone size; D and trimming were determined from the DNA. The data show about 370,000 clones, 90% seen once. Source material: peripheral blood. The receptor was derived from a man aged 18 to 30 with active or convalescent COVID-19. The chain couples TRBV9 to TRBJ1-3; tentative D call: TRBD1 (5 bases). CDR3 region: CASSDRNRHRGNTIYF. CDR3 DNA sequence: TGTGCCAGCAGCGATCGGAACCGCCACAGGGGAAACACCATATATTTT.